The entry that follows covers one T cell receptor (beta chain) sequence. This entry comes from a study of PD-L1 blockade in urothelial cancer. The time point is: pretreatment peripheral blood. Sequencing used immunoSEQ multiplex PCR; TCRdb keeps in-frame clones, though not all of them. The data show around 92,000 clones, with 89% seen just once and roughly 0.88% held by the top ten. The CDR3 length is 13 residues. V was clipped by 6 bases and J by 5 bases, with 11 bases between them. CDR1 and CDR2 (germline): MNHNS, SASEGT. The gene calls are TRBV6-1 and TRBJ1-5; TRBD1 is a possible D gene (6 bases). Sequences were derived from PBMCs, sampled around atezolizumab (anti-PD-L1) treatment. The receptor was derived from an elderly woman with urothelial cancer. The CDR3 region is CASSWGLDQPQHF. Written as DNA, the CDR3 is TGTGCCAGCAGCTGGGGGCTTGATCAGCCCCAGCATTTT.